Shown below are 15 T cell receptor beta chains from a single sample sequenced in a study of blood T cell repertoires in COVID-19. Repertoires were generated with immunoSEQ multiplex PCR, while TCRdb's copy carries only in-frame clones and drops some. The sample lists around 50,000 clones, about 83% occurring once. The sample comprised peripheral blood. These receptors were taken from a woman older than 75 with acute or convalescent COVID-19.

The V gene is TRBV30, the J gene TRBJ1-5, with a weak D call TRBD1 (6 bases). CDR3 size: 13 residues. Trimming left V 5 bases short and J 4 bases short, with 12 bases between. Germline loops: CDR1 GTSNPN, CDR2 SVGIG (reference sequence). This CDR3 reads CAWSLRGNQPQHF. CDR3 sequence (DNA): TGTGCCTGGTCGCTAAGGGGGAATCAGCCCCAGCATTTT.

This sequence joins TRBV2 and TRBJ1-4; D is unclear. Trimming removed 8 bases at V and 0 bases at J, with 13 bases between. This CDR3 contains 15 residues. Germline values: CDR1 SNHLY, CDR2 FYNNEI. The CDR3 loop reads CASERSVATNEKLFF. In DNA form, the CDR3 reads TGTGCCAGCGAAAGGAGCGTTGCAACTAATGAAAAACTGTTTTTT.

This clone was picked up one time. The chain couples TRBV27 to TRBJ1-5; 7 bases map to TRBD1. The CDR3 totals 15 residues. With V trimmed by 5 bases and J by 3 bases, 7 bases remained unmatched. CDR1 is MNHEY, CDR2 SMNVEV, per germline (reference sequence). DNA of the CDR3: TGTGCCAGCAGTCTAGAGACAGGGTCCAATCAGCCCCAGCATTTT. This translates into CASSLETGSNQPQHF.

This chain links TRBV27 with TRBJ2-1; tentatively, D is TRBD1 (6 bases). Germline V gives CDR1 MNHEY, CDR2 SMNVEV (reference sequence). Trimming removed 2 bases at V and 9 bases at J, with 17 bases between. The CDR3 is 15 residues long. This chain's CDR3 is CASSLVGASSAEQFF. In nucleotides, the CDR3 is TGTGCCAGCAGTTTAGTGGGGGCTAGTTCTGCTGAGCAGTTCTTC.

This clone was seen just once. The chain employs TRBV9 and TRBJ2-7; TRBD2 matches 9 bases. V lost 0 bases, J lost 5 bases, and 6 bases stayed unmatched. Germline V lookup: CDR1 SGDLS, CDR2 YYNGEE. The CDR3 extends over 15 amino acids. The CDR3, as DNA: TGTGCCAGCAGCGTAGCGGGACTAGCTGCAGACGAGCAGTACTTC. Its translation is CASSVAGLAADEQYF. The whole variable domain, filled in from reference TRBV9 and TRBJ2-7, reads DSGVTQTPKHLITATGQRVTLRCSPRSGDLSVYWYQQSLDQGLQFLIQYYNGEERAKGNILERFSAQQFPDLHSELNLSSLELGDSALYFCASSVAGLAADEQYFGPGTRLTVT.

The gene calls are TRBV5-5 and TRBJ2-1, with a tentative D call TRBD2 (6 bases). This CDR3 is 16 amino acids long. V was cut by 4 bases and J by 2 bases, with 16 bases left in between. Per germline, CDR1 SGHKS and CDR2 YYEKEE (reference sequence). CDR3 in amino acids: CASSARGGFTYNEQFF. The CDR3 DNA follows: TGTGCCAGCAGCGCCCGGGGAGGTTTTACCTACAATGAGCAGTTCTTC.

V and J are TRBV6-6 and TRBJ1-5, with a possible D match to TRBD1 (6 bases). This CDR3 region has 13 residues. V was cut by 4 bases and J by 6 bases, with 10 bases left in between. Germline V lookup: CDR1 MNHNY, CDR2 SVGAGI (reference sequence). CDR3 in DNA: TGTGCCAGCAGTTTTCAGGGGAGTCAGCCCCAGCATTTT. This sequence encodes CASSFQGSQPQHF.

The V call is TRBV11-2, the J call TRBJ2-1; 9 bases match TRBD1. The CDR3 covers 15 residues. V lost 1 base and J lost 7; bases outside the gene matches: 5. CDR1 is SGHAT and CDR2 is FQNNGV in the germline V gene. The CDR3 spells CASSLVTGGLNEQFF. Written as DNA, the CDR3 is TGTGCCAGCAGCTTAGTAACAGGGGGCTTGAATGAGCAGTTCTTC.

The chain employs TRBV11-2 and TRBJ2-7; no reliable D call. This CDR3 comprises 12 residues. The V end lost 4 bases, the J end lost 3 bases, and 7 bases lay between the germline ends. Germline V gene sequence: CDR1 SGHAT, CDR2 FQNNGV. The CDR3 region is CASSSVSYEQYF. The CDR3 DNA reads as TGTGCCAGCAGCTCGGTAAGCTACGAGCAGTACTTC.

V usage is TRBV5-1 and J usage is TRBJ1-3; the match to TRBD1 covers 8 bases. The CDR3 consists of 14 residues. Germline loops: CDR1 SGHRS, CDR2 YFSETQ. Trimming removed 7 bases from V and 2 bases from J; junction bases left unmatched: 5. In DNA, the CDR3 is TGCGCCAGCTCCAGGGGGCAGCCTGGAAACACCATATATTTT. Residues: CASSRGQPGNTIYF.

V usage is TRBV27 and J usage is TRBJ1-6; 7 nucleotides agree with TRBD1. Germline lookup yields CDR1 MNHEY and CDR2 SMNVEV (reference sequence). The CDR3 extends over 16 amino acids. J gave up 9 bases and V 5 bases, and 13 bases lay outside the gene matches. The CDR3 is CASSIHTGAGGSPLHF. The CDR3 DNA follows: TGTGCCAGCAGTATTCACACAGGGGCCGGGGGTTCACCCCTCCACTTT.

The chain is built from TRBV5-3 and TRBJ2-5, with TRBD2 matching over 8 bases. TRBV5-3 is identified as an open reading frame with a role that is uncertain. The length of the CDR3 is 14 residues. With 0 bases clipped from V and 3 bases from J, the junction kept 1 base outside the gene matches. The CDR3 bases are TGTGCCAGAAGCTTGGGACTAGCGAAAGAGACCCAGTACTTC. This gives the protein CARSLGLAKETQYF.

The V and J genes are TRBV5-1 and TRBJ2-3; D is possibly TRBD1 (7 bases). Germline V CDR1 and CDR2: SGHRS, YFSETQ. This CDR3 contains 14 residues. With 3 bases removed from V and 6 bases from J, the gap between germline ends came to 14 bases. DNA of the CDR3: TGCGCCAGCAGCTACCGGACAGGAGGGGATACGCAGTATTTT. This translates into CASSYRTGGDTQYF. Filled out from reference TRBV5-1 and TRBJ2-3, the complete variable domain reads KAGVTQTPRYLIKTRGQQVTLSCSPISGHRSVSWYQQTPGQGLQFLFEYFSETQRNKGNFPGRFSGRQFSNSRSEMNVSTLELGDSALYLCASSYRTGGDTQYFGPGTRLTVL.

CDR3 in amino acids: CAWSVSVGQIYF. The CDR3, as DNA: TGTGCCTGGAGTGTAAGCGTGGGACAAATATATTTT. This chain connects TRBV30 to TRBJ1-3; perhaps TRBD1 as D (6 bases). The CDR3 is made up of 12 amino acids. Per the germline V gene, CDR1 is GTSNPN and CDR2 is SVGIG (reference sequence). V lost 0 bases and J 13 bases, leaving 13 bases between the germline ends.

The chain couples TRBV10-1 to TRBJ2-7; 12 bases match TRBD2. Germline CDR1 and CDR2: WNHNN and SYGVQD (reference sequence). The trim removed 3 bases at V and 5 bases at J, leaving 8 bases unmatched. This CDR3 has 16 amino acids. The CDR3, as DNA: TGCGCCAGCAGTGATCGACTAGCGGGAGCCGCCCACGAGCAGTACGTC. Protein sequence: CASSDRLAGAAHEQYV.